The source of this T cell receptor (beta chain) is a study of blood T cells in healthy people across ages. Points from the study as a whole: While age rose, TCR beta diversity per million T cells dropped in a roughly linear way.

The study recruited healthy Caucasian donors from Russia who were aged about 6 to 100. Trimming cost V 3 bases and J 10 bases, with 7 bases left between them. CDR3 length: 12 residues. The table lists this clonotype with a few counts. The target antigen is unknown. With a J-beta primer mix and a sample-barcoded 5' primer, a second PCR ran about 7 to 12 cycles. In TCRdb, the 5' RACE reads were re-called with MiXCR into one record per CDR3 protein. Among hundreds of thousands of distinct CDR3 sequences listed, roughly 64% were seen once. This chain joins TRBV12-3 or TRBV12-4 and TRBJ1-6; D not certain. Sequenced material: blood. This sequence originates from a man aged 25-45 years in good health. The CDR3 here is CASSFPGSPLHF. The CDR3 DNA follows: TGTGCCAGCAGTTTTCCTGGCTCACCCCTCCACTTT.